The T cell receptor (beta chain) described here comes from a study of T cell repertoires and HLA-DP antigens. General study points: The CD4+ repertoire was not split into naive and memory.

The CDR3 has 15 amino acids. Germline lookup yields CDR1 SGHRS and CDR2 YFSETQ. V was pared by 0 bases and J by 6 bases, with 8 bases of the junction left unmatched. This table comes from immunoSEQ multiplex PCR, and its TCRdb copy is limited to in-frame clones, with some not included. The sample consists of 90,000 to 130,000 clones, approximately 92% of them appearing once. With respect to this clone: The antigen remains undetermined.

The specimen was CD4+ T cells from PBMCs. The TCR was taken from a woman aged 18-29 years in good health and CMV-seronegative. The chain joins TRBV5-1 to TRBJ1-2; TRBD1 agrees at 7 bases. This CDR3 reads CASSLGDRVGNGYTF. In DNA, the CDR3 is TGCGCCAGCAGCTTGGGAGACAGGGTCGGCAATGGCTACACCTTC.